The 9 T cell receptor beta chains below come from one sample, sequenced in a study of immune reconstitution after stem cell transplant in scleroderma. One entry per CDR3 protein results from TCRdb running MiXCR on the RT-PCR reads. The data hold a few thousand distinct CDR3 sequences, with 7.5% to 9% observed a single time. The sample was acquired before or after autologous hematopoietic stem cell transplantation (not recorded which). The receptors stem from a male donor with systemic sclerosis.

Relative to its sample, this clonotype is medium-sized. The chain carries TRBV20-1 and TRBJ1-3; 8 nucleotides line up with TRBD1. The CDR3 consists of 15 residues. The V gene end was trimmed by 0 bases and the J gene end by 4 bases; junction bases not matched to a gene: 5. The germline CDR1 and CDR2 sequences are DFQATT and SNEGSKA (reference sequence). The CDR3 protein is CSARDQGAPGNTIYF. The CDR3 bases are TGCAGTGCTAGAGATCAGGGGGCGCCCGGAAACACCATATATTTT.

With regard to this clonotype: Since a much larger clone is just one base distant, this may be a read error. V is TRBV7-6 and J is TRBJ1-1; D gene ambiguous. CDR3 length: 17 residues. The germline CDR1 and CDR2 sequences are SGHVS and FNYEAQ. The CDR3 DNA is TGTGCCGGCAGCTTAGAAGCAGGCCTTATATGGAACACTGAAGCTTTCTTT. This encodes CAGSLEAGLIWNTEAFF.

This clonotype is medium-sized (0.01 to 0.1%). The rearrangement links TRBV5-5 to TRBJ2-3, with D possibly TRBD2 on 5 matching bases. CDR1 is SGHKS, CDR2 YYEKEE, per germline (reference sequence). The CDR3 loop spans 16 amino acids. Trimming took off 4 bases at V and 0 bases at J, with 15 bases between the two ends. CDR3 loop: CASSPEVGSSTDTQYF. The DNA for the CDR3 is TGTGCCAGCAGCCCGGAGGTCGGCTCGAGCACAGATACGCAGTATTTT.

This clonotype rates as medium-sized (0.01 to 0.1%). The chain links TRBV27 to TRBJ1-1; maybe TRBD1 (5 bases). The V and J ends lost 7 bases and 0 bases respectively, with 18 bases between them. Germline V gene data show CDR1 as MNHEY and CDR2 as SMNVEV (reference sequence). The CDR3 runs to 16 residues. DNA of the CDR3: TGTGCCAGCAAAACCCACGGGGCAGTACTGAACACTGAAGCTTTCTTT. Encoded protein: CASKTHGAVLNTEAFF.

This clonotype is medium-sized in the sample. The V call is TRBV5-1, the J call TRBJ2-7; 10 nucleotides align to TRBD1. The CDR3 loop spans 15 amino acids. Looked up from germline, CDR1 is SGHRS and CDR2 is YFSETQ. Trimming removed 3 bases from V and 3 bases from J; junction bases left unmatched: 6. The CDR3 bases are TGCGCCAGCAGCTCCCTGACAGGGGGCCACTACGAGCAGTACTTC. This translates into CASSSLTGGHYEQYF.

In the case of this clonotype: This may arise from a read error, as a much more abundant clone is one base away. The rearrangement joins TRBV28 to TRBJ2-7; 9 bases map to TRBD2. This CDR3 is built from 14 residues. Germline V gene sequence: CDR1 MDHEN, CDR2 SYDVKM. The CDR3 DNA sequence: TGTGCCAGCAGGCCCGGGACTAGCTCCTACGATCAGTACTTC. Protein product: CASRPGTSSYDQYF.

This clonotype is medium-sized in the sample. This chain joins TRBV6-5 and TRBJ1-2, with 7 nucleotides matching TRBD1. V trimming: 2 bases; J trimming: 2 bases; junction bases outside the gene matches: 5. Germline values: CDR1 MNHEY, CDR2 SVGAGI. The CDR3 runs 15 residues. Written as DNA, the CDR3 is TGTGCCAGCAGTTACAGGGGACAGCGAAACTATGGCTACACCTTC. It encodes CASSYRGQRNYGYTF.

In this sample, this clonotype is medium-sized. This sequence joins TRBV5-1 and TRBJ2-1; 10 positions match TRBD2. CDR3 length: 15 residues. The germline CDR1 and CDR2 sequences are SGHRS and YFSETQ. Trimming took 1 base from V and 6 from J; bases not matched to a gene: 4. The CDR3 DNA reads as TGCGCCAGCAGCTTGACTAGCGGGGAGACCAATGAGCAGTTCTTC. Translating it yields CASSLTSGETNEQFF.

This clonotype is medium-sized (0.01 to 0.1%). The V call is TRBV5-1, the J call TRBJ2-1; D may be TRBD1 or TRBD2 (5 bases each). Per the germline V gene, CDR1 is SGHRS and CDR2 is YFSETQ. CDR3 length equals 16 residues. The V gene lost 2 bases and the J gene lost 5 bases, with 17 bases spanning the gap. For the CDR3, the DNA is TGCGCCAGCAGCTTCCGTCTGAGGGACGGGGACAATGAGCAGTTCTTC. Protein product: CASSFRLRDGDNEQFF.